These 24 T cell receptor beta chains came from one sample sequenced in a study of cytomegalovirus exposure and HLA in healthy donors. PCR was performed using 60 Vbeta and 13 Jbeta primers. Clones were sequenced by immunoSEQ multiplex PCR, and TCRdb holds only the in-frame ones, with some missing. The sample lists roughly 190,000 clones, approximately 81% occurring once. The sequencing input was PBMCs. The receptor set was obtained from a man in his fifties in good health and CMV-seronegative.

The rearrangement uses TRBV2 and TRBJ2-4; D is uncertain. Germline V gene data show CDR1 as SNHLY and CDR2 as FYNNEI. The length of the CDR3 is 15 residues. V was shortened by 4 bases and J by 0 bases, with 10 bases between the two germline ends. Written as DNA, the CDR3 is TGTGCCAGCAGTGGGCCGGAGATAGCCAAAAACATTCAGTACTTC. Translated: CASSGPEIAKNIQYF.

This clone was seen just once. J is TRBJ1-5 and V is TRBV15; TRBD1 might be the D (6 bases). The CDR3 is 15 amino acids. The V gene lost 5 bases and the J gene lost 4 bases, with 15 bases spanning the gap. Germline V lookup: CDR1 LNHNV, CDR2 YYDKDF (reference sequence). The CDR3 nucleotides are TGTGCCACCAGCGAAGGGCGGGGGCAGAATCAGCCCCAGCATTTT. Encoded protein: CATSEGRGQNQPQHF.

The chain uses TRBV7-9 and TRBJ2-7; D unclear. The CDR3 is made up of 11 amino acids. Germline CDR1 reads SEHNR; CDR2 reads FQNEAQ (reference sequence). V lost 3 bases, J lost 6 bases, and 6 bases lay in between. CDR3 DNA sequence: TGTGCCAGCAGCTTCGACACCGAGCAGTACTTC. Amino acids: CASSFDTEQYF.

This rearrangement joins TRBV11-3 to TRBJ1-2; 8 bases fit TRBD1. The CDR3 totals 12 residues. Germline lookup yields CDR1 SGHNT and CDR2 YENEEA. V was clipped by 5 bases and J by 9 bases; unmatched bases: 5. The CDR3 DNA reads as TGTGCCAGCAGCCGACAGGGGCAGAGCTACACCTTC. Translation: CASSRQGQSYTF.

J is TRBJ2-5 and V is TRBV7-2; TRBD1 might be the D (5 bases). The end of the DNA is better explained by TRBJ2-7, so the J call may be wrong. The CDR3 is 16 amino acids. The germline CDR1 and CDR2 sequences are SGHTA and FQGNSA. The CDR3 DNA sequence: TGTGCCAGCAGCTTAGCGGCAGGGCGTAACTCCTACGAGCAGTACTTC. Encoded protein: CASSLAAGRNSYEQYF.

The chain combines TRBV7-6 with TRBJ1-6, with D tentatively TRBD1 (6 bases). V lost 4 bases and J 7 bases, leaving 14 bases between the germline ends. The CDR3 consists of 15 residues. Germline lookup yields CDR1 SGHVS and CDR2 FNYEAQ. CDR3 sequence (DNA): TGTGCCAGCAGCTATGAGCAGGGGTCGAATTCACCCCTCCACTTT. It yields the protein CASSYEQGSNSPLHF.

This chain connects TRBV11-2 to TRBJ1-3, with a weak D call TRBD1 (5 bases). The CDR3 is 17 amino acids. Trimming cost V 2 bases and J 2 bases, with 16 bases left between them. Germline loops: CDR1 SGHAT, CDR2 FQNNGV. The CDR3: CASSLRGGLEAGNTIYF. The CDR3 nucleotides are TGTGCCAGCAGCTTAAGGGGCGGTCTAGAAGCTGGAAACACCATATATTTT.

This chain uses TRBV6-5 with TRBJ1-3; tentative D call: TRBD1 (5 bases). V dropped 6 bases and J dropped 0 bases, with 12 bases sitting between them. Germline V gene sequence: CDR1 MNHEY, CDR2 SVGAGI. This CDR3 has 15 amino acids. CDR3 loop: CASSYRGHSGNTIYF. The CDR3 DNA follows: TGTGCCAGCAGCTACCGAGGACACTCTGGAAACACCATATATTTT.

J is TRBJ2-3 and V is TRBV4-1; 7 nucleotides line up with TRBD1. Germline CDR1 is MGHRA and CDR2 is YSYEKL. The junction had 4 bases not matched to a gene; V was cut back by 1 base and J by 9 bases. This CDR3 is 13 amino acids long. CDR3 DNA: TGCGCCAGCAGCCAAGTGACAGGGCAAACGCAGTATTTT. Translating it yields CASSQVTGQTQYF.

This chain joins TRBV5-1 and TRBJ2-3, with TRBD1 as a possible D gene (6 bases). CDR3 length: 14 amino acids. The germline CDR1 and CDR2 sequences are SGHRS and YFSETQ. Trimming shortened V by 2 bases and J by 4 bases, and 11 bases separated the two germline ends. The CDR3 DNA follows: TGCGCCAGCAGCTTACAGGGTCCGGCAGATACGCAGTATTTT. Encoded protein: CASSLQGPADTQYF. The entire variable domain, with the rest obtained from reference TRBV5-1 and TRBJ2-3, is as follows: KAGVTQTPRYLIKTRGQQVTLSCSPISGHRSVSWYQQTPGQGLQFLFEYFSETQRNKGNFPGRFSGRQFSNSRSEMNVSTLELGDSALYLCASSLQGPADTQYFGPGTRLTVL.

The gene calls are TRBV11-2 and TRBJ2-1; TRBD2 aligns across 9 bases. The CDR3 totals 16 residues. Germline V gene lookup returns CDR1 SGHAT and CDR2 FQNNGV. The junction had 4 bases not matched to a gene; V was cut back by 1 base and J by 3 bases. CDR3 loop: CASSLAGTSFYNEQFF. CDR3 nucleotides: TGTGCCAGCAGCTTAGCCGGGACTAGCTTCTACAATGAGCAGTTCTTC.

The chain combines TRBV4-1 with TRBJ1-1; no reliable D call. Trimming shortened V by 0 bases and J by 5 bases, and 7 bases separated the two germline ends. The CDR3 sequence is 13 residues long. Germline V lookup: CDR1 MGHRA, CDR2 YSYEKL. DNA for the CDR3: TGCGCCAGCAGCCAAGAAGGGAGGACTGAAGCTTTCTTT. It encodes CASSQEGRTEAFF.

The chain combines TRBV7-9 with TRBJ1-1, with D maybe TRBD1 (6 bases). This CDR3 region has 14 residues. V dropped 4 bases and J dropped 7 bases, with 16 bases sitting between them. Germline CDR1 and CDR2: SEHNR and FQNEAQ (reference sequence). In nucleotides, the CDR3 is TGTGCCAGCAGCTCCCGGGGGGGCGTGAATGAAGCTTTCTTT. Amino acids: CASSSRGGVNEAFF.

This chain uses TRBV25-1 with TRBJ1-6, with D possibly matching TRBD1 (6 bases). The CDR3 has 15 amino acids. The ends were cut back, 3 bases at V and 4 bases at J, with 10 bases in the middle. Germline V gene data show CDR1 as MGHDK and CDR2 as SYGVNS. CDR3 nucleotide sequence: TGTGCCAGCAGTGATAACAGGGCGTATAATTCACCCCTCCACTTT. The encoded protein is CASSDNRAYNSPLHF.

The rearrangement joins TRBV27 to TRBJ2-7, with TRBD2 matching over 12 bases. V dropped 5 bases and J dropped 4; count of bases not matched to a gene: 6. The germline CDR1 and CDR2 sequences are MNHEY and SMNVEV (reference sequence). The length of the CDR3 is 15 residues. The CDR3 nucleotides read TGTGCCAGCAGTCCCCTACTAGCGGGGGGTTACGAGCAGTACTTC. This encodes CASSPLLAGGYEQYF.

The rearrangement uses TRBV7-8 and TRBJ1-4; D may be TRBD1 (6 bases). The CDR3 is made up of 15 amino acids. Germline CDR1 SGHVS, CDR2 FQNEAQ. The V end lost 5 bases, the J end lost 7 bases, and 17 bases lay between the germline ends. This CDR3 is CASSLDGGAGEKLFF. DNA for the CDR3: TGTGCCAGCAGCCTCGATGGGGGGGCTGGTGAAAAACTGTTTTTT.

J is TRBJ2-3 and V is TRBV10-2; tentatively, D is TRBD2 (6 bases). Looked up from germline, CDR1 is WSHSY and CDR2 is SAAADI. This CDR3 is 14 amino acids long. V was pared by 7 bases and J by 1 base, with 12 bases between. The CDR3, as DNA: TGCGCCAGCACCGCGGGATTTGGCACAGATACGCAGTATTTT. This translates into CASTAGFGTDTQYF.

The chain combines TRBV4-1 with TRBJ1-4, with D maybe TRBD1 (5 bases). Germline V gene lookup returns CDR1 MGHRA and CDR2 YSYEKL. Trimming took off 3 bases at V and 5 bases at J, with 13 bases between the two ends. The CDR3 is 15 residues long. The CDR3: CASSQGGGPNEKLFF. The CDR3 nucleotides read TGCGCCAGCAGCCAGGGGGGGGGTCCGAATGAAAAACTGTTTTTT.

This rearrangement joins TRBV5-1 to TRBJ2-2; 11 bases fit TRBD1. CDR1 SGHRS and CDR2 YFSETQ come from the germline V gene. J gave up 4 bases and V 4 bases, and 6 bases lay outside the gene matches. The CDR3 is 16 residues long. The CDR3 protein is CASSVSGTGGTGELFF. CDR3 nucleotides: TGCGCCAGCAGCGTTTCCGGGACAGGGGGCACCGGGGAGCTGTTTTTT.

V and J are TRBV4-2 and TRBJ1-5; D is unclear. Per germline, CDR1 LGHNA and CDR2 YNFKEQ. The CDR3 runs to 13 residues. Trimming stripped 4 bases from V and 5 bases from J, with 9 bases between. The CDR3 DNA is TGTGCCAGCAGCCCCGACGGGGATCAGCCCCAGCATTTT. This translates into CASSPDGDQPQHF.

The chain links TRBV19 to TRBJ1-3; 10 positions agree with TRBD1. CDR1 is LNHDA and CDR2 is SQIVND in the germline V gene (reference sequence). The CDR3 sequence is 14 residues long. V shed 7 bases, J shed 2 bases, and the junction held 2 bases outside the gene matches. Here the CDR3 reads CASKGQGPGNTIYF. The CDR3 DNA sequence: TGTGCCAGTAAGGGACAGGGGCCTGGAAACACCATATATTTT.

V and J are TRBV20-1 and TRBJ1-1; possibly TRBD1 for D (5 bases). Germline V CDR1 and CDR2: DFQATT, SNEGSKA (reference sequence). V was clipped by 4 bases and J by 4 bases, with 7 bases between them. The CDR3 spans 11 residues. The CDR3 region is CSATGLTEAFF. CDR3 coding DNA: TGCAGTGCTACAGGGCTCACTGAAGCTTTCTTT.

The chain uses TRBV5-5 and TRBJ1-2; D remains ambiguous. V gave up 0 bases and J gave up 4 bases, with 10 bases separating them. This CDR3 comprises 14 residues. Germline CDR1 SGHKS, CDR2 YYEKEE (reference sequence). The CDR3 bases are TGTGCCAGCAGCTTGGCCGAGGGAATCTATGGCTACACCTTC. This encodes CASSLAEGIYGYTF.

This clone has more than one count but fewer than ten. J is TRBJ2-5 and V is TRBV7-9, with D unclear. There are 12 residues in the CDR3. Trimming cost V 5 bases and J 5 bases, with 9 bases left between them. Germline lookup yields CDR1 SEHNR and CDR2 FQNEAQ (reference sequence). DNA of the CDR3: TGTGCCAGCAGCCCAACCCGGGAGACCCAGTACTTC. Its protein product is CASSPTRETQYF.